This section outlines one T cell receptor beta chain sequence together with its context. Its antigen remains unknown. The data derive from a study of graft-versus-host responses after intestinal transplantation. Findings and caveats of the study: The marrow of recipients harbored GvH clones, and ileum or blood showed some of them first.

Here immunoSEQ multiplex PCR was the method, and the copy in TCRdb shows in-frame clones only, minus some. The sample lists 70,000 to 95,000 clones, around 93% occurring once. The V segment lost 4 bases and the J segment 4 bases; nucleotides outside the gene matches: 4. The germline V gene encodes CDR1 MNHEY and CDR2 SMNVEV (reference sequence). CDR3 length: 14 residues. The gene calls are TRBV27 and TRBJ2-7; 10 nucleotides align to TRBD2. This clonotype originated in a human donor who was the organ donor for an intestinal transplant. The material sequenced was unstimulated CD8+ T cells sorted from spleen or lymph node cells, taken before transplant. CDR3: CASSSSGSLYEQYF. CDR3 DNA: TGTGCCAGCAGTTCTAGCGGGAGTCTGTACGAGCAGTACTTC.